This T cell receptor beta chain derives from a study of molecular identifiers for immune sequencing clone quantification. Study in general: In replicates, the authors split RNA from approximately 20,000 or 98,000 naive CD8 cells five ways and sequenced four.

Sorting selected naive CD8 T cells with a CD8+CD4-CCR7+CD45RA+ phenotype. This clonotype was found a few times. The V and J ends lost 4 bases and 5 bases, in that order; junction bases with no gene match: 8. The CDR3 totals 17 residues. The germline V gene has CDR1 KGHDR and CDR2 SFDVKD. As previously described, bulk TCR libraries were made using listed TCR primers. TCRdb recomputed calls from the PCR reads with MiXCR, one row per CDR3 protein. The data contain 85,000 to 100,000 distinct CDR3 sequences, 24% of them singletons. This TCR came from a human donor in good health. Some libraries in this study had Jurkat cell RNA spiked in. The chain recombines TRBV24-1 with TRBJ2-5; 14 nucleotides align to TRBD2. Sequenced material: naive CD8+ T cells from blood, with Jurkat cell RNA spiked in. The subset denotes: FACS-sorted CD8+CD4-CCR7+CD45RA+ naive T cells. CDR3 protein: CATSEPTSGRAGETQYF. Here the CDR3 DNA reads TGTGCCACCAGTGAGCCGACTAGCGGGAGGGCCGGGGAGACCCAGTACTTC.